This T cell receptor (beta chain) was identified during a study of blood T cell repertoires in COVID-19. Overall study: COVID-19 samples from acute and convalescent phases originated in the United States, Italy and Spain. From T cells, B-cell-depleted T cells, or PBMCs came the material, which was cDNA or gDNA.

Cohort allocation depended upon clinical history that participants reported. Original methodology: The assay estimated nucleated cells by amplifying reference gene primers. Data came from immunoSEQ multiplex PCR; TCRdb stores just in-frame clones and leaves some out. For V, J and clone size, that table is used; D and trimming come from the DNA. Of around 180,000 clones in the sample, about 80% are singletons; the top ten hold 12%. Sequencing was performed on PBMCs or T cells enriched from blood (not recorded which). This receptor was taken from a man aged 50-59 years who had recovered from COVID-19.

CDR3 DNA sequence: TGTGCCTGGAGTGTAGGGGGTTCCTACGAGCAGTACTTC. The encoded protein is CAWSVGGSYEQYF. J is TRBJ2-7 and V is TRBV30, with D possibly being TRBD1 (6 bases). Germline values: CDR1 GTSNPN, CDR2 SVGIG (reference sequence). V was cut by 0 bases and J by 1 base, with 7 bases left in between. The CDR3 extends over 13 amino acids.